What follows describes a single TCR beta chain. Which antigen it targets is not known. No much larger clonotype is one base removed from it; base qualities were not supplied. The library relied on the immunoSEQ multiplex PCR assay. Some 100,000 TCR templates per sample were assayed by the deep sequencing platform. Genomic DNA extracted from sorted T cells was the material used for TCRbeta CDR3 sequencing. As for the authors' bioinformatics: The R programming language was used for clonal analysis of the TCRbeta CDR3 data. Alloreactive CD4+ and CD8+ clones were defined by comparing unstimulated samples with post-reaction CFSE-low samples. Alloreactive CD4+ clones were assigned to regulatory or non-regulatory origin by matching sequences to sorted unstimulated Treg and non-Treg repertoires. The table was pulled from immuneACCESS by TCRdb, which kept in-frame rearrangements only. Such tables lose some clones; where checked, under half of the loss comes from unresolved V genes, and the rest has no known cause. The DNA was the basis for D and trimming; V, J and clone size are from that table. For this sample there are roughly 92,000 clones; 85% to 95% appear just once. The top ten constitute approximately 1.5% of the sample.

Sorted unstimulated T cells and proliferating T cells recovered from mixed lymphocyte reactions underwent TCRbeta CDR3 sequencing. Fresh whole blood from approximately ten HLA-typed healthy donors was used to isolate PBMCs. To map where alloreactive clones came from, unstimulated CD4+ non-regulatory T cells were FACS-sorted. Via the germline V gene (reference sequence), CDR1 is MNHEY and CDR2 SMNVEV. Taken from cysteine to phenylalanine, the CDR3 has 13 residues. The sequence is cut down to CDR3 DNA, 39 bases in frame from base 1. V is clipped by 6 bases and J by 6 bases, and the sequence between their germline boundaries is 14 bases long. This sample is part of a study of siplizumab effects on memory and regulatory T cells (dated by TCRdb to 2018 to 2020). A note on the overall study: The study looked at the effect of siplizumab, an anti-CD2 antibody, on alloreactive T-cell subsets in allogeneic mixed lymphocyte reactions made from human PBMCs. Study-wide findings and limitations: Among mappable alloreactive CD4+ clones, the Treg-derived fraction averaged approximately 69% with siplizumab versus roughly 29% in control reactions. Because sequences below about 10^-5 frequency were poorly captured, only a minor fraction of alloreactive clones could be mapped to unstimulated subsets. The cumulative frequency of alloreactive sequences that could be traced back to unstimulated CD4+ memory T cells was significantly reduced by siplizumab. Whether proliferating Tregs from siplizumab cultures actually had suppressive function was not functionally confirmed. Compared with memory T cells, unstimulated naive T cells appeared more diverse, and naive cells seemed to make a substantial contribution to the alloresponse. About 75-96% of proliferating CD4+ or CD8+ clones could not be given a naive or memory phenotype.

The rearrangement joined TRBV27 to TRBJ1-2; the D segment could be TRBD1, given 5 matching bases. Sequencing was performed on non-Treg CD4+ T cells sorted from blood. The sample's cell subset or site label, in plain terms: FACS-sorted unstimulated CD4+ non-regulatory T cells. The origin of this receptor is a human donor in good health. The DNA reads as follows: TGTGCCAGCAGCGAGAGGGCAGGGAATGGCTACACCTTC. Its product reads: CASSERAGNGYTF.